This is a list of T cell receptor beta chains from one sample in a study of cytomegalovirus exposure and HLA in healthy donors. Sequencing was performed with immunoSEQ multiplex PCR; in TCRdb, only in-frame clones are kept and a portion is missing. Of more than 150,000 clones in the sample, roughly 80% are singletons; the top ten hold more than 1.5%. The source material was PBMCs. These receptors all come from a man aged 50 or older in good health and CMV-seronegative. The CDR3 runs from the conserved cysteine through the conserved F or W. D genes are given only for firm matches. Clone size, where shown, is once, few, many, or a class for clones that have expanded.

>once|TRBV5-1|.|TRBJ2-3
CASTLAGGLDTQYF
TGCGCCAGCACCCTAGCAGGAGGGTTGGATACGCAGTATTTT
>few|TRBV4-3|.|TRBJ2-7
CASSQDGQGGVQYF
TGCGCCAGCAGCCAAGATGGACAGGGAGGGGTGCAGTACTTC
>.|TRBV29-1|TRBD2|TRBJ2-1
CSVRLAGALFNEQFF
TGCAGCGTTAGGCTAGCGGGAGCCCTGTTCAATGAGCAGTTCTTC
>.|TRBV7-2|.|TRBJ1-3
CASSLSPQSGNTIYF
TGTGCCAGCAGCTTAAGTCCGCAGTCCGGAAACACCATATATTTT
>.|TRBV5-1|TRBD1|TRBJ1-2
CASSSGQGAGGYTF
TGCGCCAGCAGCTCGGGACAGGGGGCAGGGGGCTACACCTTC
>.|TRBV5-4|.|TRBJ2-7
CASSLDRTSYEQYF
TGTGCCAGCAGCTTGGACAGGACCTCCTACGAGCAGTACTTC
>.|TRBV4-1|TRBD1|TRBJ1-5
CASSQEPGQGRPQHF
TGCGCCAGCAGTCAAGAACCCGGACAGGGTCGGCCCCAGCATTTT
>.|TRBV6-5|.|TRBJ2-7
CASSYAGQTYEQYF
TGTGCCAGCAGTTACGCAGGACAGACCTACGAGCAGTACTTC
>.|TRBV7-9|.|TRBJ1-6
CASSLDGGISPLHF
TGTGCCAGCAGCTTGGACGGAGGGATTTCACCCCTCCACTTT
>.|TRBV15|.|TRBJ1-5
CATSGTFNQPQHF
TGTGCCACCAGCGGGACTTTCAATCAGCCCCAGCATTTT
>few|TRBV6-4|.|TRBJ2-2
CASSDSGRTTGELFF
TGTGCCAGCAGTGACTCTGGCAGAACCACCGGGGAGCTGTTTTTT
>.|TRBV19|.|TRBJ1-5
CASSIRDIGGQPQHF
TGTGCCAGTAGTATACGGGACATAGGCGGTCAGCCCCAGCATTTT
>.|TRBV5-6|.|TRBJ2-5
CASSQKSGGRETQYF
TGTGCCAGCAGTCAAAAATCCGGGGGGCGAGAGACCCAGTACTTC
>.|TRBV7-3|TRBD2|TRBJ2-2
CASSWGLAGGRNTGELFF
TGTGCCAGCAGCTGGGGACTAGCGGGGGGGCGGAACACCGGGGAGCTGTTTTTT
>.|TRBV7-2|TRBD2|TRBJ2-3
CASSLAGTSGRASAQYF
TGTGCCAGCAGCTTAGCCGGGACTAGCGGGAGGGCCTCTGCGCAGTATTTT
>.|TRBV19|.|TRBJ1-1
CASSIGERGNTEAFF
TGTGCCAGTAGTATTGGGGAGCGGGGGAACACTGAAGCTTTCTTT
>.|TRBV19|.|TRBJ1-3
CASSIGGAKTGNTIYF
TGTGCCAGTAGTATTGGTGGCGCAAAGACAGGAAACACCATATATTTT
>.|TRBV6-4|.|TRBJ1-1
CASSDENRRGMNTEAFF
TGTGCCAGCAGTGACGAAAATCGGCGGGGGATGAACACTGAAGCTTTCTTT
>.|TRBV9|.|TRBJ1-1
CASSLRGGAMDEAFF
TGTGCCAGCAGCTTACGGGGTGGAGCCATGGACGAAGCTTTCTTT
>.|TRBV7-8|TRBD2|TRBJ2-2
CASSLGTRVNTGELFF
TGTGCCAGCAGCTTGGGGACTAGAGTCAACACCGGGGAGCTGTTTTTT
>.|TRBV7-9|.|TRBJ1-4
CSSSLGGGREKLFF
TGTTCCAGCAGCTTAGGGGGGGGCCGGGAAAAACTGTTTTTT
>.|TRBV28|TRBD2|TRBJ2-7
CASSLGLATYEQYF
TGTGCCAGCAGTTTAGGACTAGCCACCTACGAGCAGTACTTC
>.|TRBV19|TRBD1|TRBJ1-2
CASSIYGMGGQGSYGYTF
TGTGCCAGTAGTATATATGGTATGGGCGGACAGGGAAGTTATGGCTACACCTTC
>.|TRBV9|.|TRBJ2-7
CASSVSEQATYEQYF
TGTGCCAGCAGCGTTTCTGAGCAGGCTACCTACGAGCAGTACTTC
>.|TRBV15|.|TRBJ2-5
CATSTGGVYRETQYF
TGTGCCACCAGCACAGGAGGGGTGTATCGAGAGACCCAGTACTTC
>.|TRBV6-1|TRBD2|TRBJ2-1
CASKREGLNEQFF
TGTGCCAGCAAGCGGGAGGGCCTCAATGAGCAGTTCTTC
>.|TRBV5-4|.|TRBJ2-1
CTSSSRTRVSEREQFF
TGTACCAGCAGCTCCAGAACGCGCGTTAGCGAACGTGAGCAGTTCTTC
>once|TRBV5-5|TRBD1|TRBJ2-3
CASSFGRDRGPLRSTDTQYF
TGTGCCAGCAGCTTCGGCCGGGACAGGGGGCCGTTAAGAAGCACAGATACGCAGTATTTT
>.|TRBV5-1|TRBD1|TRBJ2-4
CASSLSGTGTYKNIQYF
TGCGCCAGCAGCTTATCCGGGACAGGGACTTACAAAAACATTCAGTACTTC
>.|TRBV19|.|TRBJ2-7
CASSIRPAWRGEQYF
TGTGCCAGTAGTATTCGACCCGCGTGGAGAGGCGAGCAGTACTTC
>.|TRBV7-2|TRBD1|TRBJ2-7
CASSLGPGQTYEQYF
TGTGCCAGCAGCTTAGGACCGGGACAGACCTACGAGCAGTACTTC
>.|TRBV29-1|.|TRBJ1-3
CSVLGVFSGNTIYF
TGCAGCGTTCTAGGGGTGTTCTCTGGAAACACCATATATTTT
>.|TRBV5-4|.|TRBJ2-5
CASSPEETQYF
TGTGCCAGCAGCCCTGAGGAGACCCAGTACTTC
>.|TRBV4-3|TRBD1|TRBJ2-7
CASSQGVPGQVSSYEQYF
TGCGCCAGCAGCCAAGGGGTCCCGGGACAGGTAAGCTCCTACGAGCAGTACTTC
>once|TRBV5-1|.|TRBJ2-5
CASSLVSGVQETQYF
TGCGCCAGCAGCTTGGTTTCAGGGGTCCAAGAGACCCAGTACTTC
>.|TRBV9|.|TRBJ1-2
CASNQGFSYTF
TGTGCCAGCAATCAGGGGTTTAGCTACACCTTC
>.|TRBV28|.|TRBJ1-5
CASSQQGPKNQPQHF
TGTGCCAGCAGTCAACAGGGACCTAAAAATCAGCCCCAGCATTTT